The T cell receptor (beta chain) described here comes from a study of CD8 T cells in Susac syndrome. An amount of RNA that ranged from about 0.45 to 1 ug was reverse transcribed with random hexamers. MiXCR, run by TCRdb on the immunoSEQ multiplex PCR reads, gives a single entry per CDR3 protein. The sample shows 200,000 or so distinct CDR3 sequences, about 94% of them seen only once. Each multiple sclerosis control was a treatment-naive patient with relapsing-remitting disease that was either stable or active. This clonotype was obtained from a human donor with multiple sclerosis. Sequencing was performed on CD8+ T cells from PBMCs.

CDR3 loop: CASVGNTGELFF. As DNA, the CDR3 is TGTGCCAGTGTTGGGAACACCGGGGAGCTGTTTTTT. J is TRBJ2-2 and V is TRBV19, with D hard to call. The CDR3 covers 12 residues. V was trimmed by 8 bases and J by 1 base, leaving 5 bases between them. CDR1 LNHDA and CDR2 SQIVND come from the germline V gene (reference sequence).